The table lists the clone carrying this T cell receptor (beta chain) with a few counts. The antigen is not known. This entry belongs to a study of beta chain features in type 1 diabetes. Whole-study findings and limits: The study found fewer insertions and more deletions at VDJ junctions in type 1 diabetes patients. In all four CD4+ subsets, TCRB CDR3 length was significantly, moderately reduced in type 1 diabetes.

The study reverse transcribed the entire isolated RNA, so it sequenced expressed TCRB transcripts. TCRdb's table, derived via immunoSEQ multiplex PCR, lists solely in-frame clones and lacks some. Of about 650,000 clones detected, 12% appear once; the ten largest clones hold more than 0.1%. Sample: naive CD4+ T cells from blood. This clonotype originated in a man aged 25-40 years with type 1 diabetes.

The CDR3 protein is CASSREGGLEKLFF. CDR3 nucleotides: TGTGCCAGCTCACGTGAAGGGGGCTTGGAAAAACTGTTTTTT. The chain has TRBV18 and TRBJ1-4, with TRBD1 matching over 7 bases. Germline V lookup: CDR1 KGHSH, CDR2 LQKENI. The CDR3 sequence is 14 residues long. V dropped 4 bases and J dropped 8; count of bases not matched to a gene: 7.